The entry that follows covers one T cell receptor beta chain sequence. Its antigen target is currently unknown. No much larger clone is present one base from it, and per-base qualities are unavailable. Sequences SGHVS (CDR1) and FNYEAQ (CDR2) are obtained from the germline V gene. From cysteine to phenylalanine, the CDR3 is 13 amino acids long. The DNA shown is the 39-base CDR3, in frame from base 1. Trimming removed 4 bases from V and 6 bases from J, leaving 12 bases between the germline ends. To be selected, patients needed enough residual fresh-frozen tumor tissue and more than two years of available survival data. Although molecular status otherwise differed among the glioblastoma patients, no patient had an isocitrate dehydrogenase mutation. PBMC were collected before vaccination, two weeks after the third vaccination, and at tumor progression if tumor progression occurred. Genomic DNA was extracted with the Qiagen DNeasy Blood extraction Kit.

This record comes from a study of glioma-infiltrating T cells after dendritic cell vaccination listed by TCRdb under 2016. At the level of the whole study: Of the 15 or so glioblastoma patients in the cohort, all drawn from Phase I and II dendritic cell vaccination trials, 9 were newly diagnosed and 6 had recurrent disease. Each patient was given three intradermal dendritic cell vaccine injections, spaced two weeks apart, in the arm below the axilla. Between about 2002 and 2013, the patients were given dendritic cell vaccination pulsed with autologous tumor lysate. Deep sequencing of TCR beta CDR3 regions was used to quantify tumor-infiltrating lymphocyte content and compare tumor and blood repertoires in dendritic cell-vaccinated glioblastoma patients. To make the vaccine, monocyte-derived dendritic cells were cultured for approximately 7 days with IL-4 and GM-CSF and then pulsed overnight with autologous tumor lysate. Survival after dendritic cell vaccination was correlated with TCR sequencing metrics such as TIL content and the overlap between tumor and blood repertoires. Study-level results and caveats: The cohort was small and heterogeneous, and full blood and tumor sets were available for few patients, with initial-recurrent tumor pairs available for even fewer patients. After dendritic cell vaccination, a higher estimated pretreatment TIL content predicted longer time to progression and overall survival. No direct relationship between TCR clonality and survival was found, suggesting a diverse polyclonal response may matter. The response model built on TCR overlap across three groups was characterized as speculative, with prospective validation still needed.

The immunoSEQ assay amplified TCRB CDR3 regions from roughly 2 micrograms of genomic DNA, or from all available DNA when less than that amount was available. The multiplex PCR employed 60 forward primers targeting TCR V beta segments and 13 reverse primers targeting J beta segments. To estimate the number of reads per starting template, synthetic control templates were added to each sample at limiting dilution. Reads of 87 bp were generated by sequencing on the Illumina HiSeq System. The authors processed their data as follows. PCR and sequencing errors were removed by merging closely related sequences with a nearest neighbor algorithm. TCR overlap was measured as the percentage of unique tumor TCR beta sequences that were also present in the peripheral blood of the same patient. Held by TCRdb, this immuneACCESS table contains in-frame sequences only and omits some clones. Under half of the omission traces to an unresolved V gene where checked; the cause of the rest is unknown. V, J and clone size are taken as reported in that table, and D and trimming were inferred from the DNA itself. The sample records fewer than 110,000 clones, 81% of which are singletons. The top ten hold 9.5% to 15% of the sample.

The V and J genes are TRBV7-6 and TRBJ1-1; TRBD1 is a weak D gene call, 6 bases matching. Material: blood, obtained before dendritic cell vaccination. The clonotype originates from a human donor with glioblastoma. The CDR3 corresponds to CASSSGTSSEAFF. The bases read TGTGCCAGCAGCTCCGGGACATCCTCTGAAGCTTTCTTT.